Listed below are T cell receptor beta chains from one sample, sequenced in a study of identical twins. TCRdb independently ran MiXCR on the 5' RACE reads; one entry per CDR3 protein. The top ten hold about 1.6% of the sample, which has over 550,000 distinct CDR3 sequences, about 7.1% seen once. This same sample was also part of a study on yellow fever vaccine responses in identical twins.

The source material was PBMCs. The receptors were gathered from a woman between 18 and 29 years old in good health. Both conserved end residues are part of each CDR3. D genes are given only for firm matches. Expanded clones are given a class, and other clones once, few, many or no size at all.

>TRBJ1-2|TRBV5-1|NA|few
TGCGCCAGCAGCTTGGATGGGGCCGGGAGAGCTAACTATGGCTACACCTTC
CASSLDGAGRANYGYTF
>TRBJ2-7|TRBV7-1|NA|NA
TGTGCCAGCAGCGGTCAGCTGAGACAGTTCTACGAGCAGTACTTC
CASSGQLRQFYEQYF
>TRBJ2-7|TRBV20-1|TRBD2|NA
TGCAGTGCTGTGACTAGCGGGAGGCTCTACGAGCAGTACTTC
CSAVTSGRLYEQYF
>TRBJ1-2|TRBV5-1|NA|many
TGCGCCAGCAGCTTGGTCCCTGCCTGGGGCTACACCTTC
CASSLVPAWGYTF
>TRBJ1-1|TRBV10-3|TRBD1|many
TGTGCCATCAGTCAACCTCCCGGGACAGGAGAGACTGAAGCTTTCTTT
CAISQPPGTGETEAFF
>TRBJ2-2|TRBV12-3/TRBV12-4|NA|once
TGTGCCAGCAGTCCCCGAGGCAGGGGATTGTTAGCGGGCTGGGGAGAGCTGTTTTTT
CASSPRGRGLLAGWGELFF
>TRBJ2-3|TRBV20-1|NA|NA
TGCAGTGCTAGTCTGGCTAGCACAGATACGCAGTATTTT
CSASLASTDTQYF
>TRBJ2-1|TRBV29-1|NA|NA
TGCAGCGTCTTCGGTTACAATGAGCAGTTCTTC
CSVFGYNEQFF
>TRBJ2-2|TRBV3-1|NA|few
TGTGCCAGCAGCCAACGGGGGCACGGGGAGCTGTTTTTT
CASSQRGHGELFF
>TRBJ2-1|TRBV7-6|NA|many
TGTGCCAGCAGCCTTAATCAGGTCCGGGAGCAGTTCTTC
CASSLNQVREQFF
>TRBJ2-7|TRBV28|TRBD1|NA
TGTGCCAGCAGGGGAAAGGACAGGTTCTCCTACGAGCAGTACTTC
CASRGKDRFSYEQYF
>TRBJ2-2|TRBV7-9|NA|few
TGTGCCAGCAGCTTACGTCCGGACACGGCACGGACCGGGGAGCTGTTTTTT
CASSLRPDTARTGELFF
>TRBJ2-3|TRBV20-1|NA|many
TGCAGTGCTAGTTTTTTCGGGAGAGGACTAAGCACAGATACGCAGTATTTT
CSASFFGRGLSTDTQYF
>TRBJ2-1|TRBV27|TRBD2|many
TGTGCCAGCAGCCCGGGACTAGGTAGGGGCAATGAGCAGTTCTTC
CASSPGLGRGNEQFF
>TRBJ2-3|TRBV29-1|NA|NA
TGCAGCGTTCCCAGGGCAGGGGTGGCAGATACGCAGTATTTT
CSVPRAGVADTQYF
>TRBJ1-1|TRBV10-2|TRBD1|few
TGCGCCAGCAGTGAGCCCCTACTAAGACAGGGCGGGACTGAAGCTTTCTTT
CASSEPLLRQGGTEAFF
>TRBJ1-3|TRBV20-1|NA|many
TGCAGTGCTAGAGATGGTGAGAGAAACACCATATATTTT
CSARDGERNTIYF
>TRBJ1-2|TRBV12-3/TRBV12-4|TRBD1|NA
TGTGCCAGCAGGCCGGGACAGACTATCTATGGCTACACCTTC
CASRPGQTIYGYTF
>TRBJ1-2|TRBV4-1|NA|NA
TGCGCCAGCAGCCAAGATACTCTATCGATAGGCTACACCTTC
CASSQDTLSIGYTF
>TRBJ2-2|TRBV27|TRBD1|few
TGTGCCAGCAGCACATACAGAACCGGGACAGGGGGTTTAGGGGAGCTGTTTTTT
CASSTYRTGTGGLGELFF
>TRBJ2-5|TRBV9|TRBD1|few
TGTGCCAGCAGCGTGAATAGGGACAGGGTTAAAGAGACCCAGTACTTC
CASSVNRDRVKETQYF
>TRBJ2-1|TRBV28|TRBD1|few
TGTGCCAGCAGTCGACAGGGGGCAGGAAGCGATGAGCAGTTCTTC
CASSRQGAGSDEQFF
>TRBJ2-2|TRBV2|NA|few
TGTGCCACCGCACGTCGAGCCGGGGAGCTGTTTTTT
CATARRAGELFF
>TRBJ2-5|TRBV28|TRBD2|NA
TGTGCCAGCAGTTTCACTAGCGCTGACCAAGAGACCCAGTACTTC
CASSFTSADQETQYF
>TRBJ2-1|TRBV10-3|TRBD2|NA
TGTGCCATCAGTGAGTCGCCCCTGACTAGCGGGGGGGCGGGGAATGAGCAGTTCTTC
CAISESPLTSGGAGNEQFF
>TRBJ2-2|TRBV28|NA|NA
TGTGCCAGCAGTTTTGAGAGTTTTGTTCCCGGGGAGCTGTTTTTT
CASSFESFVPGELFF
>TRBJ2-7|TRBV5-1|TRBD1|few
TGCGCCAGCAGCATTACAGGGGGCCAGTCGGGGGAGCAGTACTTC
CASSITGGQSGEQYF
>TRBJ1-5|TRBV6-1|TRBD1|few
TGTGCCAGCAGCCAAGGGACAGCAGATAGCAATCAGCCCCAGCATTTT
CASSQGTADSNQPQHF
>TRBJ2-7|TRBV6-5|TRBD1|few
TGTGCCAGCAGTTACTCTTCCGGGACAGGCTATTACGAGCAGTACTTC
CASSYSSGTGYYEQYF
>TRBJ2-5|TRBV6-5|TRBD1|few
TGTGCCAGCAGTTTCGGACAGGGGAGGATGTGGACCCAGTACTTC
CASSFGQGRMWTQYF
>TRBJ2-7|TRBV5-1|TRBD2|many
TGCGCCAGCAGCATCGGACTAGATCCCTACGAGCAGTACTTC
CASSIGLDPYEQYF
>TRBJ1-3|TRBV10-3|NA|few
TGTGCCATCAGGGGCATCTCTGGAAACACCATATATTTT
CAIRGISGNTIYF
>TRBJ2-5|TRBV12-3/TRBV12-4|NA|many
TGTGCCAGCAGTCCCCATCCACAAGAGACCCAGTACTTC
CASSPHPQETQYF
>TRBJ2-3|TRBV12-3/TRBV12-4|NA|few
TGTGCCAGCAGCTGGACAGTTCACACAGATACGCAGTATTTT
CASSWTVHTDTQYF
>TRBJ1-2|TRBV7-9|NA|NA
TGTGCCAGCAGCTTAAGGGATGGGCAGGGTAATGGCTACACCTTC
CASSLRDGQGNGYTF
>TRBJ2-7|TRBV18|TRBD1|few
TGTGCCAGCTCACCTCCGGCGGACAGGTCCTACGAGCAGTACTTC
CASSPPADRSYEQYF
>TRBJ2-5|TRBV5-4|NA|NA
TGTGCCAGCAGCACCCGACAGATACAAGAGACCCAGTACTTC
CASSTRQIQETQYF
>TRBJ1-2|TRBV29-1|TRBD1|few
TGCAGCGTTGAAGTTCAGGGGGCCGCTTATGGCTACACCTTC
CSVEVQGAAYGYTF
>TRBJ2-1|TRBV11-2|TRBD2|many
TGTGCCAGCAGCTTAGTTATCCTAGCGGGGCCCTACAATGAGCAGTTCTTC
CASSLVILAGPYNEQFF
>TRBJ1-6|TRBV4-1|NA|many
TGCGCCAGCAGCCAAGATATTCAGGGTGTTTCACCCCTCCACTTT
CASSQDIQGVSPLHF
>TRBJ2-5|TRBV20-1|NA|NA
TGCAGTGCTAGAGATCTAAGTCAGGGTCGCGGGGAGACCCAGTACTTC
CSARDLSQGRGETQYF
>TRBJ2-1|TRBV7-3|NA|NA
TGTGCCAGCAGCTTAGGAATCGATGGGTATGAGCAGTTCTTC
CASSLGIDGYEQFF
>TRBJ2-5|TRBV5-5|NA|few
TGTGCCAGCAGCTCCGGACGTCAGGGTATCTCCGCGAAAGAGACCCAGTACTTC
CASSSGRQGISAKETQYF
>TRBJ1-6|TRBV18|NA|few
TGTGCCAGCTCACTCACAATCCAACGGGGTTCACCCCTCCACTTT
CASSLTIQRGSPLHF
>TRBJ2-1|TRBV3-1|NA|NA
TGTGCCAGCAGCCCCTACTCCGGGAGTTTTTTCAATGAGCAGTTCTTC
CASSPYSGSFFNEQFF
>TRBJ2-5|TRBV9|TRBD1|few
TGTGCCAGCAGCGTAACGGGACAGGGAATCCAAGAGACCCAGTACTTC
CASSVTGQGIQETQYF
>TRBJ1-1|TRBV29-1|NA|many
TGCAGCGTTGTGCGGATGAACACTGAAGCTTTCTTT
CSVVRMNTEAFF
>TRBJ1-3|TRBV6-5|NA|few
TGTGCCAGCAGTTACAGGGTCCAGGCGAGCTCTGGAAACACCATATATTTT
CASSYRVQASSGNTIYF
>TRBJ2-2|TRBV5-8|TRBD2|many
TGTGCCAGCAGCTTGCTGGGACTAGCGGGAGCAGACGGGGAGCTGTTTTTT
CASSLLGLAGADGELFF
>TRBJ2-1|TRBV6-5|NA|many
TGTGCCAGCAGTTCCCGATTTGGTGAGCAGTTCTTC
CASSSRFGEQFF
>TRBJ2-3|TRBV12-3/TRBV12-4|NA|many
TGTGCCAGCAGTTTGGGCTGGGGTTCTAGCACAGATACGCAGTATTTT
CASSLGWGSSTDTQYF
>TRBJ1-1|TRBV4-1|NA|many
TGCGCCAGCAGCCAAGATTCAGGGTCGGCCACTGAAGCTTTCTTT
CASSQDSGSATEAFF
>TRBJ2-1|TRBV13|TRBD1|many
TGTGCCAGCAGCTTAGCCGACAGGGGGGAACAGTTCTTC
CASSLADRGEQFF
>TRBJ2-1|TRBV7-9|TRBD2|many
TGTGCCAGCAGCTTAATCCTAGCGGGGTCGAATGAGCAGTTCTTC
CASSLILAGSNEQFF
>TRBJ2-5|TRBV20-1|NA|few
TGCAGTGCTAGAGATGGGGGTACGGCGTCCCAGTACTTC
CSARDGGTASQYF
>TRBJ1-1|TRBV29-1|NA|few
TGCAGCGAAATAGGGTCCTTGAACACTGAAGCTTTCTTT
CSEIGSLNTEAFF
>TRBJ2-7|TRBV12-3/TRBV12-4|NA|many
TGTGCCAGCAGCCCGGACCTCTACGAGCAGTACTTC
CASSPDLYEQYF